This T cell receptor beta chain was sequenced in a study of blood T cell repertoires in COVID-19 (dated by TCRdb to about 2020). About the investigation overall: Samples covering the acute and convalescent phases of COVID-19 were provided by collaborators in the United States, Italy and Spain. The material from the prospective study consisted of cDNA or gDNA derived from T cells, B-cell-depleted T cells, or PBMCs. Subjects who had been exposed to COVID-19, were actively infected with it, or had recovered from it provided the deeply sampled blood TCRbeta repertoires that made up the dataset. The repertoires were made available in a free public database intended to serve as a resource for research on the immune response to SARS-CoV-2. The samples were drawn from the first 160 participants of the ongoing ImmuneRACE study and from 950 to 1,500 subjects provided by 6 global collaborators. The sample metadata nearly always contained a de-identified subject ID, COVID-19 status, age in years and sex. Where HLA class I and class II types were available, the types were taken from metadata supplied by the sample provider, not from assay-based typing. The full study reports these points: How much clinical and demographic metadata was included differed by source and by participant, and the metadata was provided uncurated.

Collaborating institutions collected whole blood in K2EDTA tubes following their own protocols. For TCRbeta analysis, collaborators shipped samples in one of three forms: frozen whole blood, isolated PBMCs, or DNA extracted from either of those sample types. Via the germline V gene, CDR1 is MNHEY and CDR2 SVGAGI. The junction shows trimming of 5 bases on V and 2 bases on J, plus 16 bases between the germline ends. The CDR3 runs 15 residues from the cysteine to the phenylalanine. Only the CDR3 region is kept as DNA, spanning 45 bases read in frame from base 1. With respect to this clone: Its antigen is still unknown. There are no base qualities to consult, and no much larger clone falls within one base.

TCRbeta CDR3 regions were amplified from genomic DNA by means of the immunoSEQ Assay, a bias-controlled multiplex PCR. In the original analysis: Within the assay, amplification of reference gene primers was used to estimate how many nucleated cells each sample contained. Sequence reads were collapsed and filtered to measure the absolute abundance of every unique TCRbeta CDR3 rearrangement. For each sample, productive Simpson clonality was calculated by taking the square root of Simpson's diversity index across productive rearrangements. As stored in TCRdb, this immuneACCESS dataset retains in-frame rearrangements with V and J assigned. A fraction of the clones does not appear; measured against another copy, unresolved V genes explain less than half of the discrepancy, and the remainder lacks a known reason. Clone size and V and J calls were adopted from that table, with D and trimming inferred from the DNA. A total of around 180,000 clones appear in this sample, around 67% of them only once. Jointly, the top ten make up less than 3% of the sample.

The sequence derives from a woman older than 75 with acute or convalescent COVID-19. Sequenced sample: peripheral blood. The V and J genes are TRBV6-5 and TRBJ2-7, and the D gene may be TRBD1, 6 bases matching. The CDR3 protein is CASSTEDSLTYEQYF. The nucleotide sequence is TGTGCCAGCAGTACGGAGGACAGTCTAACCTACGAGCAGTACTTC.